This T cell receptor beta chain is from a study of long-term antiretroviral therapy in people with HIV. Study-level points and caveats: Collection spanned 2004 to 2017; ART regimens may be less effective than current ones. Whichever time point was examined, clones expanded before ART dominated the repertoire.

The cryopreserved samples used held roughly 0.85-10 million PBMC prior to extraction of DNA. Trimming took off 1 base at V and 3 bases at J, with 22 bases between the two ends. The CDR3 contains 18 residues. The germline gives CDR1 SGHTA, CDR2 FQGNSA. With respect to this clone: The antigen remains unidentified.

At the survey level, the v3.0 immunoSEQ assay was run. Measured with immunoSEQ multiplex PCR; TCRdb has only the in-frame clones, and not every one. The data show about 25,000 clones, around nine tenths seen once. The genes are TRBV7-2 and TRBJ2-7; TRBD1 or TRBD2 may be the D gene (5 bases each). This clonotype originated in a man in his thirties or forties with HIV. Sequenced here: unsorted PBMCs, sampled about 4.3 years after starting antiretroviral therapy. DNA for the CDR3: TGTGCCAGCAGCTTAGTGACACCCGGGGCCCACGAACTCTACGAGCAGTACTTC. Its translation is CASSLVTPGAHELYEQYF.